Here is one T cell receptor (beta chain) with its context. Its target is not known. Sequencing was performed with immunoSEQ multiplex PCR; in TCRdb, only in-frame clones are kept and a portion is missing. This sample has roughly 18,000 clones; around 83% occur once, and the top ten carry about 25%. These data originate in a study of T cells in localized non-small cell lung cancer. The study's findings and limits: Sequencing involved a lone tumor region, leaving heterogeneity possible. Of the tissues analyzed, uninvolved adjacent lung showed maximal T cell clonality, greater than tumor. Greater blood T cell density accompanied longer overall survival.

The ends lost 3 bases at V and 4 bases at J; junction bases unmatched: 14. The CDR3 has 17 residues. Germline V lookup: CDR1 KGHSH, CDR2 LQKENI. The receptor's source is a female donor older than 55 with stage I lung adenocarcinoma. The material sequenced was peripheral blood, taken before any cancer treatment. This chain connects TRBV18 to TRBJ2-7; 8 nucleotides agree with TRBD1. This chain's CDR3 is CASSPYIRAGGHYEQYF. In DNA, the CDR3 is TGTGCCAGCTCACCGTATATCAGGGCAGGGGGCCATTACGAGCAGTACTTC.